The 9 T cell receptor beta chains reported below all come from one sample, sequenced in a study of blood T cell repertoires in COVID-19. The assay was immunoSEQ multiplex PCR, and TCRdb's table has in-frame clones only and misses some. The table includes some 130,000 clones, around nine tenths detected once. Sequencing was done on a sample of peripheral blood. Receptors originate from a woman in her seventies with COVID-19, enrolled during active disease.

The V and J genes are TRBV28 and TRBJ1-4; no clear D. Trimming left V 7 bases short and J 4 bases short, with 13 bases between. Germline CDR1 is MDHEN and CDR2 is SYDVKM. CDR3 size: 14 residues. CDR3: CASIGGQINEKLFF. The DNA of the CDR3 is TGTGCCAGCATAGGAGGGCAGATTAATGAAAAACTGTTTTTT.

Here the CDR3 reads CASTSSGANVLTF. CDR3 coding DNA: TGTGCCAGCACGAGCTCTGGGGCCAACGTCCTGACTTTC. This chain links TRBV6-5 with TRBJ2-6; D gene ambiguous. CDR1 is MNHEY, CDR2 SVGAGI, per germline. V was trimmed by 7 bases and J by 0 bases, leaving 4 bases between them. The CDR3 has 13 amino acids.

The chain recombines TRBV19 with TRBJ2-7; possibly TRBD1 for D (6 bases). V dropped 5 bases and J dropped 0 bases, with 11 bases sitting between them. The CDR3 has 14 residues. Germline CDR1 reads LNHDA; CDR2 reads SQIVND (reference sequence). CDR3 sequence: CASSRDRNSYEQYF. For the CDR3, the DNA is TGTGCCAGTAGTCGCGACAGGAACTCCTACGAGCAGTACTTC.

The genes are TRBV3-1 (or the pseudogene TRBV3-2) and TRBJ2-1; D perhaps matches TRBD1 (6 bases). CDR3 length equals 15 residues. Trimming pared 6 bases from V and 0 bases from J, leaving 12 bases between. Germline assignment: CDR1 LGHDT and CDR2 YNNKEL (reference sequence). Here the CDR3 DNA reads TGTGCCAGCAGACCCACAGGGCCCTCCTACAATGAGCAGTTCTTC. It is translated as CASRPTGPSYNEQFF.

V and J are TRBV6-5 and TRBJ1-1, with 7 nucleotides matching TRBD1. Germline lookup yields CDR1 MNHEY and CDR2 SVGAGI. The CDR3 is 14 amino acids. The trim removed 2 bases at V and 11 bases at J, leaving 11 bases unmatched. The CDR3 DNA sequence: TGTGCCAGCAGTTACGGCGCACAGGGGAGAGAGGCTTTCTTT. This translates into CASSYGAQGREAFF.

The rearrangement uses TRBV24-1 and TRBJ1-4, with 9 bases aligning to TRBD1. J was trimmed by 8 bases and V by 3 bases; bases with no gene match: 6. CDR1 is KGHDR, CDR2 SFDVKD, per germline. The CDR3 contains 15 residues. CDR3 nucleotide sequence: TGTGCCACCAGTGATCCCGGGACAGGGAACGAAAAACTGTTTTTT. Translating it yields CATSDPGTGNEKLFF.

This chain connects TRBV19 to TRBJ1-1, with D tentatively TRBD1 (6 bases). Germline V lookup: CDR1 LNHDA, CDR2 SQIVND (reference sequence). The CDR3 loop spans 13 amino acids. The V end lost 5 bases, the J end lost 5 bases, and 12 bases lay between the germline ends. CDR3 in amino acids: CASSFKQGTEAFF. The DNA for the CDR3 is TGTGCCAGTAGTTTCAAACAGGGTACTGAAGCTTTCTTT.

V is TRBV5-6 and J is TRBJ2-3; 11 positions match TRBD2. Germline V gene lookup returns CDR1 SGHDT and CDR2 YYEEEE. V trimming: 4 bases; J trimming: 8 bases; junction bases outside the gene matches: 12. The CDR3 is made up of 16 amino acids. DNA for the CDR3: TGTGCCAGCAGCCAGTTACCTAGCGGGGGGATGGGTACGCAGTATTTT. Amino acids: CASSQLPSGGMGTQYF.

The rearrangement joins TRBV9 to TRBJ1-2, with D possibly being TRBD1 (5 bases). CDR3 length equals 17 residues. V lost 0 bases, J lost 4 bases, and 19 bases lay in between. The germline V gene has CDR1 SGDLS and CDR2 YYNGEE. CDR3 sequence reads: CASSVAPGRGHPYGYTF. The CDR3 nucleotides are TGTGCCAGCAGCGTAGCCCCCGGGAGGGGTCATCCCTATGGCTACACCTTC.